Included here is one TCR beta chain sequence, with context. Its antigen is unidentified. The data were produced by immunoSEQ multiplex PCR, yet TCRdb's version contains in-frame clones alone and is incomplete. The data hold approximately 50,000 clones, with 65% to 75% observed a single time. This entry comes from a study of cytotoxic CD8 clonotypes in ibrutinib-treated CLL. Study results and caveats: Treatment left the uncommon public clonotypes either contracted or stable in frequency.

V was pared by 8 bases and J by 3 bases, with 13 bases between. The CDR3 is 13 residues long. Germline V CDR1 and CDR2: SNHLY, FYNNEI. The chain recombines TRBV2 with TRBJ2-5; no definite D call. This specimen was PBMCs, taken after 12 months of ibrutinib treatment. The TCR comes from a human donor with chronic lymphocytic leukemia. CDR3 region: CASDRDLKETQYF. CDR3 bases: TGTGCCAGCGACCGAGACTTGAAAGAGACCCAGTACTTC.